The clone carrying this TCR beta chain was seen only once. Distinct nucleotide sequences in the sample also encode this CDR3. The data stem from a study of shared clonotypes between healthy human individuals. The CDR3 spans 13 residues. Trimming took off 3 bases at V and 1 base at J, with 4 bases between the two ends. Germline V lookup: CDR1 KGHSH, CDR2 LQKENI. TCRdb keeps only in-frame clones here, not all; method: immunoSEQ multiplex PCR. The sample lists 2 million to 3 million clones; 80% to 95% were seen once. The clonotype was recovered from a man aged 18 to 29 in good health. Some clones in this sample may be carry-over from other donors' samples. The sample consisted of naive CD4+ T cells from PBMCs. Subset specified: CD45RA+ positively selected. The V call is TRBV18, the J call TRBJ1-5, with D unresolved. The CDR3: CASSPGSNQPQHF. The CDR3 DNA sequence: TGTGCCAGCTCACCGGGGAGCAATCAGCCCCAGCATTTT. The complete variable domain, with remaining parts taken from reference TRBV18 and TRBJ1-5, reads NAGVMQNPRHLVRRRGQEARLRCSPMKGHSHVYWYRQLPEEGLKFMVYLQKENIIDESGMPKERFSAEFPKEGPSILRIQQVVRGDSAAYFCASSPGSNQPQHFGDGTRLSIL.